This entry lists 24 T cell receptor beta chains sequenced from one sample in a study of cytomegalovirus exposure and HLA in healthy donors. It was with 60 Vbeta and 13 Jbeta primers that the PCR ran. Assay: immunoSEQ multiplex PCR; the TCRdb copy retains only in-frame clones and omits some. The sample lists over 150,000 clones; 71% were seen once. Sequencing input: PBMCs. The receptor set was obtained from a woman aged 25 to 39 in good health and CMV-seronegative.

J is TRBJ2-5 and V is TRBV19; TRBD1 matches 7 bases. V trimming: 5 bases; J trimming: 2 bases; junction bases outside the gene matches: 8. Germline V gene sequence: CDR1 LNHDA, CDR2 SQIVND (reference sequence). The CDR3 extends over 15 amino acids. In DNA form, the CDR3 reads TGTGCCAGTAGTCTTTCCGGGACAGTACAAGAGACCCAGTACTTC. It codes for CASSLSGTVQETQYF.

This sequence joins TRBV5-1 and TRBJ2-7, with no clear D. This CDR3 has 13 amino acids. CDR1 SGHRS and CDR2 YFSETQ come from the germline V gene. Trimming stripped 0 bases from V and 3 bases from J, with 7 bases between. CDR3 nucleotides: TGCGCCAGCAGCTTGGCTACTAACTACGAGCAGTACTTC. Encoded protein: CASSLATNYEQYF.

The chain employs TRBV19 and TRBJ1-6; a possible D gene is TRBD1 (5 bases). The CDR3 consists of 18 residues. Germline V gives CDR1 LNHDA, CDR2 SQIVND (reference sequence). V was cut by 6 bases and J by 0 bases, with 18 bases left in between. DNA of the CDR3: TGTGCCAGTAGCCACCTATTGGGACTAAGCTCCTATAATTCACCCCTCCACTTT. It encodes CASSHLLGLSSYNSPLHF.

The genes are TRBV7-9 and TRBJ2-2; 9 bases align to TRBD1. The CDR3 is made up of 15 amino acids. The J segment lost 5 bases and the V segment lost 5 bases, leaving 6 bases of the junction unmatched. Looked up from germline, CDR1 is SEHNR and CDR2 is FQNEAQ (reference sequence). As DNA, the CDR3 is TGTGCCAGCAGCCCGGGACAGGGTGATACCGGGGAGCTGTTTTTT. Residues: CASSPGQGDTGELFF.

V and J are TRBV2 and TRBJ1-6; possible D gene TRBD1, 5 bases. With 2 bases removed from V and 7 bases from J, the gap between germline ends came to 12 bases. CDR1 is SNHLY, CDR2 FYNNEI, per germline. The CDR3 is made up of 15 amino acids. The CDR3 loop reads CASSERRQGNSPLHF. DNA for the CDR3: TGTGCCAGCAGTGAACGTAGGCAGGGAAATTCACCCCTCCACTTT.

V is TRBV30 and J is TRBJ1-5; no clear D. The CDR3 length is 13 residues. The V end lost 3 bases, the J end lost 9 bases, and 15 bases lay between the germline ends. CDR1 is GTSNPN, CDR2 SVGIG, per germline (reference sequence). The CDR3 DNA reads as TGTGCCTGGAGCGAGGGAATATGGCCGCCCCAGCATTTT. Translation gives CAWSEGIWPPQHF.

This clone was seen a handful of times. This chain joins TRBV2 and TRBJ1-1, with TRBD1 identical over 10 bases. Per germline, CDR1 SNHLY and CDR2 FYNNEI. The CDR3 has 15 amino acids. V gave up 4 bases and J gave up 4 bases; unmatched junction bases: 6. CDR3 loop: CASSVLGQGSTEAFF. The CDR3 region has the DNA TGTGCCAGCAGTGTATTGGGACAGGGGTCCACTGAAGCTTTCTTT.

The rearrangement uses TRBV4-1 and TRBJ2-1; D is unresolved. Germline V gives CDR1 MGHRA, CDR2 YSYEKL. V gave up 0 bases and J gave up 8 bases, with 8 bases separating them. CDR3 length: 13 amino acids. In DNA, the CDR3 is TGCGCCAGCAGCCAAGATGATGAGTATGAGCAGTTCTTC. It encodes CASSQDDEYEQFF.

The chain carries TRBV5-1 and TRBJ1-2; D is perhaps TRBD1 (6 bases). The germline V gene has CDR1 SGHRS and CDR2 YFSETQ. Trimming took off 0 bases at V and 8 bases at J, with 14 bases between the two ends. There are 14 residues in the CDR3. Written as DNA, the CDR3 is TGCGCCAGCAGCTTGGAGACCTGGACAGAAGGCTACACCTTC. Translated: CASSLETWTEGYTF.

The chain has TRBV7-9 and TRBJ1-5, with D unclear. This CDR3 spans 14 amino acids. Trimming removed 5 bases from V and 5 bases from J, with 13 bases in between. Germline-derived CDR1 and CDR2 are SEHNR and FQNEAQ (reference sequence). CDR3 in amino acids: CASSQVGDYQPQHF. Here the CDR3 DNA reads TGTGCCAGCAGCCAAGTGGGAGATTATCAGCCCCAGCATTTT.

The V and J genes are TRBV2 and TRBJ2-7; TRBD2 might be the D (6 bases). CDR1 and CDR2 (germline): SNHLY, FYNNEI. CDR3 length: 15 residues. V was pared by 5 bases and J by 3 bases, with 17 bases between. The CDR3 DNA sequence: TGTGCCAGCAGTCTCCAGGGTTCGGGGGTCTACGAGCAGTACTTC. It translates to CASSLQGSGVYEQYF.

The chain links TRBV5-1 to TRBJ2-3; TRBD2 matches at 10 bases. The CDR3 sequence is 15 residues long. Germline CDR1 reads SGHRS; CDR2 reads YFSETQ. The V segment lost 4 bases and the J segment 5 bases; nucleotides outside the gene matches: 7. The CDR3 is CASSPSGRVEDTQYF. The CDR3, as DNA: TGCGCCAGCAGCCCTAGCGGGAGAGTAGAAGATACGCAGTATTTT.

This clone was seen only a few times. The chain employs TRBV7-9 and TRBJ2-3; 7 bases match TRBD1. Looked up from germline, CDR1 is SEHNR and CDR2 is FQNEAQ (reference sequence). The CDR3 loop spans 12 amino acids. The V segment lost 4 bases and the J segment 11 bases; nucleotides outside the gene matches: 6. CDR3 in DNA: TGTGCCAGCAGCTCTACAGGGGTAGTGCAGTATTTT. This gives the protein CASSSTGVVQYF.

The chain combines TRBV7-9 with TRBJ2-7; no clear D gene. The CDR3 runs 11 residues. CDR1 is SEHNR and CDR2 is FQNEAQ in the germline V gene (reference sequence). Trimming took off 2 bases at V and 8 bases at J, with 7 bases between the two ends. The CDR3 spells CASSLQDKQYF. CDR3 nucleotides: TGTGCCAGCAGCTTACAAGACAAGCAGTACTTC.

V is TRBV5-6 and J is TRBJ2-7; TRBD2 matches at 11 bases. This CDR3 is 18 amino acids long. Germline assignment: CDR1 SGHDT and CDR2 YYEEEE. Unmatched junction bases numbered 13, after V lost 5 bases and J lost 0 bases. Here the CDR3 DNA reads TGTGCCAGCAGTTTTCAACTAGCGGGGGTTACCTTCTCCTACGAGCAGTACTTC. The encoded protein is CASSFQLAGVTFSYEQYF.

This rearrangement joins TRBV7-9 to TRBJ2-3; 11 positions agree with TRBD2. Trimming at V came to 6 bases and at J to 3 bases, leaving 5 bases not matched to a gene. In germline, CDR1 is SEHNR, CDR2 FQNEAQ (reference sequence). The CDR3 runs to 15 residues. CDR3 region: CASSRTSGLTDTQYF. The CDR3 DNA sequence: TGTGCCAGCAGTCGGACTAGCGGGCTAACAGATACGCAGTATTTT.

The CDR3 coding sequence is TGTGCCAGCACCATTAGCGGGGGTTCTGGGGCCAACGTCCTGACTTTC. Protein sequence: CASTISGGSGANVLTF. The chain couples TRBV7-9 to TRBJ2-6; 9 bases are a match to TRBD2. Losses at the gene ends were 7 bases for V and 1 base for J; bases not matched to a gene: 5. The germline CDR1 and CDR2 sequences are SEHNR and FQNEAQ (reference sequence). CDR3 length equals 16 residues.

Here the CDR3 DNA reads TGTGCCACCAGACATGCAACTAATGAAAAACTGTTTTTT. Its protein is CATRHATNEKLFF. The chain is built from TRBV28 and TRBJ1-4; D ambiguous. V was clipped by 10 bases and J by 0 bases, with 9 bases between them. The CDR3 totals 13 residues. CDR1 and CDR2 from the germline V gene are MDHEN and SYDVKM.

This chain joins TRBV6-1 and TRBJ2-2, with a tentative D call TRBD1 (5 bases). The CDR3 runs 13 residues. V dropped 3 bases and J dropped 3 bases, with 5 bases sitting between them. Germline assignment: CDR1 MNHNS and CDR2 SASEGT. Here the CDR3 reads CASSDRDTGELFF. The CDR3 coding sequence is TGTGCCAGCAGTGACAGGGACACCGGGGAGCTGTTTTTT.

This sequence joins TRBV9 and TRBJ2-3; 12 bases map to TRBD2. The CDR3 loop spans 16 amino acids. Germline lookup yields CDR1 SGDLS and CDR2 YYNGEE. V was clipped by 2 bases and J by 2 bases; unmatched bases: 3. The CDR3: CASSVTSGGITDTQYF. The CDR3 DNA is TGTGCCAGCAGCGTGACTAGCGGGGGAATCACAGATACGCAGTATTTT. Looking up the rest from reference TRBV9 and TRBJ2-3 gives the full variable domain: DSGVTQTPKHLITATGQRVTLRCSPRSGDLSVYWYQQSLDQGLQFLIQYYNGEERAKGNILERFSAQQFPDLHSELNLSSLELGDSALYFCASSVTSGGITDTQYFGPGTRLTVL.

This clone was detected only once. The J gene is TRBJ2-1, the V gene TRBV4-3; a weak D match, TRBD2 (6 bases). V was cut by 0 bases and J by 3 bases, with 9 bases left in between. Germline V gives CDR1 LGHNA, CDR2 YSLEER. This CDR3 region has 15 residues. CDR3 DNA sequence: TGCGCCAGCAGCCAAGAGGCGGGGAACTACAATGAGCAGTTCTTC. Protein product: CASSQEAGNYNEQFF.

The chain employs TRBV7-2 and TRBJ2-7; possible D gene TRBD2, 6 bases. The V gene lost 5 bases and the J gene lost 0 bases, with 14 bases spanning the gap. The CDR3 length is 15 residues. CDR1 and CDR2 (germline): SGHTA, FQGNSA. The CDR3, as DNA: TGTGCCAGCAGCCCCCAGCGGGTCGCCTCCTACGAGCAGTACTTC. Protein product: CASSPQRVASYEQYF.

This clone came up a few times. The chain joins TRBV6-5 to TRBJ2-2; 7 bases fit TRBD1. The CDR3 length is 14 residues. The J segment lost 4 bases and the V segment lost 5 bases, leaving 4 bases of the junction unmatched. Germline V lookup: CDR1 MNHEY, CDR2 SVGAGI. The CDR3 DNA reads TGTGCCAGCAGTAGGGACAGTACCACCGGGGAGCTGTTTTTT. This encodes CASSRDSTTGELFF.

The chain recombines TRBV6-5 with TRBJ1-5; 8 bases map to TRBD1. V trimming: 4 bases; J trimming: 5 bases; junction bases outside the gene matches: 7. The CDR3 extends over 15 amino acids. Germline values: CDR1 MNHEY, CDR2 SVGAGI. For the CDR3, the DNA is TGTGCCAGCAGTTCTACGACAGGGGAGCATCAGCCCCAGCATTTT. Its protein is CASSSTTGEHQPQHF.